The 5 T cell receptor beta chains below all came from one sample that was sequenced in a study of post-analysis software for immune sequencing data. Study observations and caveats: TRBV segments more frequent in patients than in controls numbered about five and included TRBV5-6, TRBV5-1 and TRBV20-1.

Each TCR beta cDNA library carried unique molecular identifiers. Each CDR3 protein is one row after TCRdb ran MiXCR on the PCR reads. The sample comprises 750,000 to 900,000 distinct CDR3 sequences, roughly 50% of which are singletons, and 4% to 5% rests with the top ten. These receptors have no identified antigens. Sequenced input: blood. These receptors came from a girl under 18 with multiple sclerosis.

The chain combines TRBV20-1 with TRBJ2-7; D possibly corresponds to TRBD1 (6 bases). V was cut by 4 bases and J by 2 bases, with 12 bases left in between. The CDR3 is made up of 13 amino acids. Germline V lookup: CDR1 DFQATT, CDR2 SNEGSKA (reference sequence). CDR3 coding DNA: TGCAGTGCTAAGGAGAACAGGGCCTACGAGCAGTACTTC. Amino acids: CSAKENRAYEQYF.

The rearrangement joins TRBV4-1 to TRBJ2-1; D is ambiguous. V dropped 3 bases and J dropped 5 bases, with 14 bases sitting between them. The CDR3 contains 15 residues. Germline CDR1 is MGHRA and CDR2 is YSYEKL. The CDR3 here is CASSQTFPANNEQFF. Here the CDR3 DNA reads TGCGCCAGCAGCCAGACCTTCCCTGCCAACAATGAGCAGTTCTTC.

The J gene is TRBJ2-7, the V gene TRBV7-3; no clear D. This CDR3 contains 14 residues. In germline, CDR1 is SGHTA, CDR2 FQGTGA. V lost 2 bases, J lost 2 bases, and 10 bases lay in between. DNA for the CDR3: TGTGCCAGCAGCTTACAACCTGGGCCCTACGAGCAGTACTTC. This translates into CASSLQPGPYEQYF.

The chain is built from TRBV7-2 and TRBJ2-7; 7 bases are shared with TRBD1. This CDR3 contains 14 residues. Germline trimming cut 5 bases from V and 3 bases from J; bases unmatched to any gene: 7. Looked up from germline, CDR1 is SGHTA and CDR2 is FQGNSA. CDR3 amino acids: CASSPRDSHYEQYF. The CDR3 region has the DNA TGTGCCAGCAGCCCCCGGGACAGCCACTACGAGCAGTACTTC. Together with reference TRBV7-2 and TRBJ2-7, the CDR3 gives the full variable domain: GAGVSQSPSNKVTEKGKDVELRCDPISGHTALYWYRQSLGQGLEFLIYFQGNSAPDKSGLPSDRFSAERTGGSVSTLTIQRTQQEDSAVYLCASSPRDSHYEQYFGPGTRLTVT.

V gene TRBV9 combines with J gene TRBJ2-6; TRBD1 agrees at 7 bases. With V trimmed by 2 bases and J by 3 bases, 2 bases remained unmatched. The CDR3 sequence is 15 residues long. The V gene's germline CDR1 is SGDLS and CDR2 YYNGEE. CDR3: CASSVQGDGANVLTF. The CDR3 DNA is TGTGCCAGCAGCGTCCAGGGGGATGGGGCCAACGTCCTGACTTTC.